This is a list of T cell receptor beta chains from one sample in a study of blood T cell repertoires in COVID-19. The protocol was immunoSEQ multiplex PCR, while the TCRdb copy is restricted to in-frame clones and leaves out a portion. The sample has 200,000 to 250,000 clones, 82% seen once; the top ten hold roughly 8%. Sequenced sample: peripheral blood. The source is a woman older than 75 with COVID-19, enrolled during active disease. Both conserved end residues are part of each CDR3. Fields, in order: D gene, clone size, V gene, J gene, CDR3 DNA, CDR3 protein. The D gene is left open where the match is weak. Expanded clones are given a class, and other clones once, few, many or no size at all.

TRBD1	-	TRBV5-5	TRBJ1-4	TGTGCCAGCAGCTTGGCCGGGACAGAAAATGAAAAACTGTTTTTT	CASSLAGTENEKLFF
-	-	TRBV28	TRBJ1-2	TGTGCCAGCACCACAACAGGCACGGGGGGGGGCTACACCTTC	CASTTTGTGGGYTF
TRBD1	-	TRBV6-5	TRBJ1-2	TGTGCCAGCAGGAACCGGGACAGCTATGGCTACACCTTC	CASRNRDSYGYTF
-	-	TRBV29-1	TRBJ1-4	TGCAGCGTTGTAGAGGACAGAAAACTGTTTTTT	CSVVEDRKLFF
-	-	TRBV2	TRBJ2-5	TGTGCCAGCAGGCCGCCGGGGGTCCTAGGTGGATGGGAGACCCAGTACTTC	CASRPPGVLGGWETQYF
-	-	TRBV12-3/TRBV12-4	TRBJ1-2	TGTGCCAGCACTTCACTGGATGGCTACACCTTC	CASTSLDGYTF
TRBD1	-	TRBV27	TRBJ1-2	TGTGCCAGCAGTGCCCGGACAGGTGGCCTTAACTATGGCTACACCTTC	CASSARTGGLNYGYTF
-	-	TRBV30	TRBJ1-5	TGTGCCTGGAGTGTAAAGGGGTCCAGCATCAATCAGCCCCAGCATTTT	CAWSVKGSSINQPQHF
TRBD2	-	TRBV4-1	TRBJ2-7	TGCGCCAGCCTGGGACTAGCGGGAGACGAGCAGTACTTC	CASLGLAGDEQYF
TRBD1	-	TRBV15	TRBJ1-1	TGTGCCACCAGCAGAGGGACAGGGGGTTTGAACACTGAAGCTTTCTTT	CATSRGTGGLNTEAFF
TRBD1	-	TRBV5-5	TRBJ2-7	TGTGCCAGCAGCTTTGAGGGGGCCGGGGAGCAGTACTTC	CASSFEGAGEQYF
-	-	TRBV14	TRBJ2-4	TGTGCCAGCAGCCAAGACCGGGGTGGAAACATTCAGTACTTC	CASSQDRGGNIQYF
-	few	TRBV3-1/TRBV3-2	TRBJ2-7	TGTGCCAGCAGCAAGACAGGTACCTACGAGCAGTACTTC	CASSKTGTYEQYF
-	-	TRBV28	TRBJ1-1	TGTGCCAGCAGTTTACCGGAGTTAGGACAGCTTGAAGCTTTCTTT	CASSLPELGQLEAFF
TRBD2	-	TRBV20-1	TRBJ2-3	TGCAGTGCTAGTGGGCGGGGGTACACAGATACGCAGTATTTT	CSASGRGYTDTQYF
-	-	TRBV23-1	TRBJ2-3	TGCGCCAGCAGTCAGGCGAGGACAGATACGCAGTATTTT	CASSQARTDTQYF
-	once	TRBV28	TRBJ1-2	TGTGTCTCTACCGGGGGGCGAAACTATGGCTACACCTTC	CVSTGGRNYGYTF
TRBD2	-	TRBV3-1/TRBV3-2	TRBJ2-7	TGTGCCAGCAGCCTTAGCGGGGGGGCTGGCGAGCAGTACTTC	CASSLSGGAGEQYF
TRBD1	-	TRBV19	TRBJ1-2	TGTGCCAGTAGTATTCCGGGACAGGGGCCAGGCAACTATGGCTACACCTTC	CASSIPGQGPGNYGYTF
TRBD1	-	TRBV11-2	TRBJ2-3	TGTGCCAGCAGCTTGGCAGGGGGCCTCACAGATACGCAGTATTTT	CASSLAGGLTDTQYF
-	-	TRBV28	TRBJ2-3	TGTGCCAGCAGTGTCAGCGGGTACAGCACAGATACGCAGTATTTT	CASSVSGYSTDTQYF
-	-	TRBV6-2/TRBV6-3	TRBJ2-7	TGTGCCAGCAGTTACGGGCTTTACGAGCAGTACTTC	CASSYGLYEQYF
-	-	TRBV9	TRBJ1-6	TGTGCCAGCAGCGATAGGACAGCCAATTCACCCCTCCACTTT	CASSDRTANSPLHF
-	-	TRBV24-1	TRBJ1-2	TGTGCCACCAGTGAGGGAGACAGCTACACCTTC	CATSEGDSYTF
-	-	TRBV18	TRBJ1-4	TGTGCCAGCTCACACGGGGAAACTAATGAAAAACTGTTTTTT	CASSHGETNEKLFF
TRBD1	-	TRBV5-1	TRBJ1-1	TGCGCCAGCAGCCCGACAGGACAGGGACGATATACTGAAGCTTTCTTT	CASSPTGQGRYTEAFF
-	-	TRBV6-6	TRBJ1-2	TGTGCCAGCAGTTACTCGACACAAGCTAACTATGGCTACACCTTC	CASSYSTQANYGYTF
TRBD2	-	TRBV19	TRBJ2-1	TGTGCCAGTAGGGGGCGGGAGGGACTCAGGAATGAGCAGTTCTTC	CASRGREGLRNEQFF
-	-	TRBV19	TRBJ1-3	TGTGCCAGTGGGGACATCCTTCTCGGAAACACCATATATTTT	CASGDILLGNTIYF
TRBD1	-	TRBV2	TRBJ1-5	TGTGCCAGCACCCTGACAGGGTCGAGCAATCAGCCCCAGCATTTT	CASTLTGSSNQPQHF
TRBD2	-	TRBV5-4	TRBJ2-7	TGTGCCAGCAGCCCCAGGGGACTAGCGGACCCCAACGAGCAGTACTTC	CASSPRGLADPNEQYF
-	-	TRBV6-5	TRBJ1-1	TGTGCCAGCAGACCTCCACAGGGGAACACTGAAGCTTTCTTT	CASRPPQGNTEAFF
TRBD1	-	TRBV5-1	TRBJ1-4	TGCGCCAGCAGCTTGATGAGGATGTTCCGGGACAGGGAATATCGAACTGTCGAAAAACTGTTTTTT	CASSLMRMFRDREYRTVEKLFF
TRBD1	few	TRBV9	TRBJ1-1	TGTGCCAGCAGCACTCAGGGGGGCACTGAAGCTTTCTTT	CASSTQGGTEAFF
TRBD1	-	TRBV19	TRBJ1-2	TGTGCCAGTACTCATTTAGCCCTAGGGACAGAAGGCTACACCTTC	CASTHLALGTEGYTF
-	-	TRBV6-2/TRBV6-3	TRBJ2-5	TGTGCCAGCAGTAACAGGGTAGAGACCCAGTACTTC	CASSNRVETQYF
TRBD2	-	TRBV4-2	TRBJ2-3	TGTGCCAGCAGCCCCCTAGGGCGGGGGAACACAGATACGCAGTATTTT	CASSPLGRGNTDTQYF
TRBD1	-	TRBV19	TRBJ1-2	TGTGCCAGTAGTATAGACAGGACAGGGGATAGGCGTGGCTACACCTTC	CASSIDRTGDRRGYTF
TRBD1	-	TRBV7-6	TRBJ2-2	TGTGCCAGCAGCTTCTGGACAGGGAACACCGGGGAGCTGTTTTTT	CASSFWTGNTGELFF
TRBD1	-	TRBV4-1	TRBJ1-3	TGCGCCAGCAGCCAAAGACAGGGGGATGTAAACACCATATATTTT	CASSQRQGDVNTIYF
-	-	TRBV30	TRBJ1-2	TGTGCCCGGTGGGGGGACGCCCCAAACTATGGCTACACCTTC	CARWGDAPNYGYTF
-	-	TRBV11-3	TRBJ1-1	TGTGCCAGCTCACGGCAGGGGAACACTGAAGCTTTCTTT	CASSRQGNTEAFF
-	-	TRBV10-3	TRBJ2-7	TGTGCCATCAGCGGGACTCCTGGCGAGCAGTACTTC	CAISGTPGEQYF
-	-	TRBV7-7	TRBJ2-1	TGTGCTAGCAGCTTAAGAGCCTCCCGCTCCTACAATGAGCAGTTCTTC	CASSLRASRSYNEQFF
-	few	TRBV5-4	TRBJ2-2	TGTGCCAGCAGCTTGGATCAGGGCCCCGGTCGCACCGGGGAGCTGTTTTTT	CASSLDQGPGRTGELFF
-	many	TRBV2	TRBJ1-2	TGTGCCAGCGCGGGACTGGGGGTCGGTGGCTACACCTTC	CASAGLGVGGYTF
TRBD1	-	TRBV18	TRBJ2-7	TGTGCCAGCTCTCAGGCCGGGACAGGGACCTACGAGCAGTACTTC	CASSQAGTGTYEQYF
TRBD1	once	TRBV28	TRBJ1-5	TGTGCCAGCCGGGGACAGGGGGTAGGAAGCAATCAGCCCCAGCATTTT	CASRGQGVGSNQPQHF
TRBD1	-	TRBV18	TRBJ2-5	TGTGCTAGCGACAGGGGAGGAGAGACCCAGTACTTC	CASDRGGETQYF
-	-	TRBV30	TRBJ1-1	TGTGCCTGGAGTGGACAGGTTGAAGCTTTCTTT	CAWSGQVEAFF
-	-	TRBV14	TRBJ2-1	TGTGCCAGCAGCCAAGTGGCTAGCGCCAGTTGGGATGAGCAGTTCTTC	CASSQVASASWDEQFF
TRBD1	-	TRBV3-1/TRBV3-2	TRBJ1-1	TGTGCCAGCAGCCAGACGGGACAGGGGGCGAATGAAGCTTTCTTT	CASSQTGQGANEAFF
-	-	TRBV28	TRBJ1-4	TGTGCCAGCGAGGATGCAACTAATGAAAAACTGTTTTTT	CASEDATNEKLFF
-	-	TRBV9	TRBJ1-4	TGTGCCAGCAGCGATTGGGGAACCCAGCGGGCTAATGAAAAACTGTTTTTT	CASSDWGTQRANEKLFF
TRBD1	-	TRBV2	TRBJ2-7	TGTGCCAGCAGTTCTTACCCGGGGGGACAGGGGGCATCCGAGCAGTACTTC	CASSSYPGGQGASEQYF
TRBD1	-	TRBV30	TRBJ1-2	TGTGCCTGGGCTTCCGGGACAGGGAGGGGCTATGGCTACACCTTC	CAWASGTGRGYGYTF
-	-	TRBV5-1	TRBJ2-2	TGCGCCAGCAGCTTGGCCGGCGGTAACACCGGGGAGCTGTTTTTT	CASSLAGGNTGELFF
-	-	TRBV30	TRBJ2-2	TGTGCCTGGAGCTCAGGGGCCGGGGAGCTGTTTTTT	CAWSSGAGELFF
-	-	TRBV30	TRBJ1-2	TGTGCCTGGAGTCAGGGCGGCTATGGCTACACCTTC	CAWSQGGYGYTF
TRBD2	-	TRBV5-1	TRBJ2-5	TGCGCCAGCCGCCGTCTACCGGGACTAGCGGTTCTCCAAGAGACCCAGTACTTC	CASRRLPGLAVLQETQYF